This T cell receptor (beta chain) was captured by sequencing in a study of response to subunit inactivated influenza vaccine. TCRdb passed the RT-PCR reads through MiXCR, listing each CDR3 protein once. The table includes around 570,000 distinct CDR3 sequences, around 11% detected once. The CDR3 spans 15 residues. Germline-derived CDR1 and CDR2 are SGHTA and FQGNSA. V dropped 4 bases and J dropped 6 bases, with 17 bases sitting between them. In its sample, this clonotype was seen a few times. These data were likewise used in another study, on T cells expressing NK-cell markers. As that study records: As the method of synthesis, 5'RACE template switching with UMIs yielded TCR beta cDNA. Sorted CD3+CD56+NKG2C+, CD3+CD56+NKG2C- and CD3+CD56-NKG2C+ T-cell subsets were beta-chain profiled. Seven of the eight sequenced donors were classified as HCMV-seropositive, and one was classified as seronegative. Of the CD8+ T cells in roughly 6 donors, roughly 1.0-7.0% belonged to dominant NKG2C+ clonotypes. Uncertainty persisted over the HCMV specificity of expanded NKG2C+ T cell clones.

The TCR comes from a man aged 45-65 years who received an inactivated influenza vaccine. V gene TRBV7-2 combines with J gene TRBJ2-3; D perhaps matches TRBD2 (6 bases). The material was PBMCs from blood, obtained on the day of vaccination. The CDR3 region is CASSSWDLGRDTQYF. CDR3 coding DNA: TGTGCCAGCAGCTCCTGGGACTTAGGCAGGGATACGCAGTATTTT. The entire variable domain, with the rest obtained from reference TRBV7-2 and TRBJ2-3, is as follows: GAGVSQSPSNKVTEKGKDVELRCDPISGHTALYWYRQSLGQGLEFLIYFQGNSAPDKSGLPSDRFSAERTGGSVSTLTIQRTQQEDSAVYLCASSSWDLGRDTQYFGPGTRLTVL.